This TCR beta chain was recorded in a study of blood T cell repertoires in COVID-19. Assay used: immunoSEQ multiplex PCR; TCRdb lists only in-frame clones, some missing. The sample includes roughly 280,000 clones, around 84% of them seen just once. This clonotype was obtained from a man aged 55 to 70 with acute or convalescent COVID-19. Sequencing used peripheral blood.

CDR3 residues: CASSGGGGTGELFF. DNA of the CDR3: TGTGCCAGCAGCGGGGGGGGTGGCACCGGGGAGCTGTTTTTT. J is TRBJ2-2 and V is TRBV27; 8 bases agree with TRBD2. Germline CDR1 MNHEY, CDR2 SMNVEV (reference sequence). The CDR3 covers 14 residues. V shed 6 bases, J shed 4 bases, and the junction held 4 bases outside the gene matches.